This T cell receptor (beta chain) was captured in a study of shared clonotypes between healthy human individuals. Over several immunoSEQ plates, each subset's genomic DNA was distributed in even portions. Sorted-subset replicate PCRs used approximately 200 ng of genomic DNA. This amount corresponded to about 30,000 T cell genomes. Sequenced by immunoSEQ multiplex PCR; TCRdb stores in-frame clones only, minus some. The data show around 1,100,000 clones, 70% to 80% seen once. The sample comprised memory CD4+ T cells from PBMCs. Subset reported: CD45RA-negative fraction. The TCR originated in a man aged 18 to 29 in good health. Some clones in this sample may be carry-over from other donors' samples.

Written as DNA, the CDR3 is TGTGCCAGCAGCTTACTGGTTTCGGGCGAGGGTGGGCGGACTGAAGCTTTCTTT. Residues: CASSLLVSGEGGRTEAFF. The V and J genes are TRBV7-2 and TRBJ1-1; D is ambiguous. The CDR3 loop spans 18 amino acids. V lost 2 bases and J lost 5, with 24 bases in between. Germline CDR1 SGHTA, CDR2 FQGNSA.